One sample yielded the 20 T cell receptor beta chains listed below, sequenced in a study of cytomegalovirus exposure and HLA in healthy donors listed by TCRdb under 2017. Libraries were built with the immunoSEQ multiplex PCR assay. For the multiplex PCR, a mixture combining 60 forward primers for TCR Vbeta segments and 13 reverse primers for TCR Jbeta segments was used. As stored in TCRdb, this immuneACCESS dataset retains in-frame rearrangements with V and J assigned. A fraction of the clones does not appear; measured against another copy, unresolved V genes explain less than half of the discrepancy, and the remainder lacks a known reason. The sample table shows under 95,000 clones, and roughly 75% are seen once. Around 0.96% of the sample rests with the top ten. Sequenced sample: PBMCs. The receptors come from a male donor in good health and CMV-seronegative.

This clone was picked up one time. The chain combines TRBV27 with TRBJ2-2, with TRBD1 matching 9 bases. Per germline, CDR1 MNHEY and CDR2 SMNVEV (reference sequence). CDR3 length: 17 amino acids. Trimming removed 2 bases from V and 5 bases from J; junction bases left unmatched: 9. CDR3 DNA: TGTGCCAGCAGTTTAACCACAGGGGGCGGCGGGACCGGGGAGCTGTTTTTT. It translates to CASSLTTGGGGTGELFF.

This clone was observed a few times. CDR3 amino acids: CASSSTGYGYTF. CDR3 in DNA: TGTGCCAGCAGCTCAACGGGGTATGGCTACACCTTC. The chain employs TRBV27 and TRBJ1-2; the D is unclear. The CDR3 extends over 12 amino acids. V gave up 6 bases and J gave up 5 bases, with 10 bases separating them. CDR1 is MNHEY and CDR2 is SMNVEV in the germline V gene (reference sequence).

The gene calls are TRBV9 and TRBJ1-1, with a possible D match to TRBD1 (5 bases). This CDR3 is 16 amino acids long. Trimming pared 4 bases from V and 3 bases from J, leaving 19 bases between. Germline V gene sequence: CDR1 SGDLS, CDR2 YYNGEE. The CDR3 DNA reads TGTGCCAGCAGCCCTCGCTCGGGGGAACAGTACACTGAAGCTTTCTTT. Protein product: CASSPRSGEQYTEAFF.

The rearrangement uses TRBV11-2 and TRBJ2-7; TRBD1 matches 7 bases. The CDR3 runs to 13 residues. V was pared by 2 bases and J by 2 bases, with 0 bases of the junction left unmatched. Germline V CDR1 and CDR2: SGHAT, FQNNGV. This chain's CDR3 is CASSLTGAYEQYF. CDR3 DNA sequence: TGTGCCAGCAGCTTAACAGGGGCCTACGAGCAGTACTTC.

The chain has TRBV5-1 and TRBJ2-7; D gene uncertain. V gave up 2 bases and J gave up 2 bases, with 8 bases separating them. From germline, CDR1 is SGHRS and CDR2 YFSETQ. This CDR3 is built from 13 residues. CDR3 nucleotides: TGCGCCAGCAGCTTCGACAACACCTACGAGCAGTACTTC. This gives the protein CASSFDNTYEQYF.

The rearrangement links TRBV19 to TRBJ1-5; the match to TRBD1 covers 8 bases. Losses at the gene ends were 7 bases for V and 0 bases for J; bases not matched to a gene: 8. The CDR3 loop spans 16 amino acids. Germline-derived CDR1 and CDR2 are LNHDA and SQIVND (reference sequence). CDR3 protein: CASKRQGINSNQPQHF. CDR3 nucleotides: TGTGCCAGTAAAAGACAGGGGATAAATAGCAATCAGCCCCAGCATTTT. The full variable domain, with the rest looked up from reference TRBV19 and TRBJ1-5, is DGGITQSPKYLFRKEGQNVTLSCEQNLNHDAMYWYRQDPGQGLRLIYYSQIVNDFQKGDIAEGYSVSREKKESFPLTVTSAQKNPTAFYLCASKRQGINSNQPQHFGDGTRLSIL.

This rearrangement joins TRBV19 to TRBJ1-2; TRBD1 agrees at 8 bases. V shed 3 bases and J 8 bases; nucleotides not matched to a gene: 17. The CDR3 contains 17 residues. CDR1 and CDR2 from the germline V gene are LNHDA and SQIVND (reference sequence). The DNA for the CDR3 is TGTGCCAGTAGTATTGGACAGGGAATTTGGCTTGGTCGCGGCTACACCTTC. This encodes CASSIGQGIWLGRGYTF.

The chain is built from TRBV5-1 and TRBJ2-2, with TRBD2 matching over 13 bases. Looked up from germline, CDR1 is SGHRS and CDR2 is YFSETQ. The V gene end was trimmed by 1 base and the J gene end by 2 bases; junction bases not matched to a gene: 5. The CDR3 covers 18 residues. The chain's CDR3 is CASSLLTSGGTNTGELFF. The DNA of the CDR3 is TGCGCCAGCAGCTTGCTGACTAGCGGGGGGACTAACACCGGGGAGCTGTTTTTT.

As to this clone: At one end the junction does not follow the germline gene, possibly because of a read error. The chain joins TRBV2 to TRBJ1-5; 11 bases map to TRBD1. The germline CDR1 and CDR2 sequences are SNHLY and FYNNEI. This CDR3 has 14 amino acids. CDR3 nucleotide sequence: TGTGCCAGCGGGACAGGGGGGGCCAATCAGCCCCAGAATTTT. This encodes CASGTGGANQPQNF.

The chain's CDR3 is CASSLGHSPQETQYF. As DNA, the CDR3 is TGTGCCAGCAGCTTAGGCCACAGCCCCCAAGAGACCCAGTACTTC. The chain joins TRBV13 to TRBJ2-5; no clear D. V lost 0 bases, J lost 1 base, and 9 bases lay in between. The length of the CDR3 is 15 residues. CDR1 PRHDT and CDR2 FYEKMQ come from the germline V gene (reference sequence).

The V gene is TRBV28, the J gene TRBJ1-3; 9 bases align to TRBD1. V shed 5 bases, J shed 4 bases, and the junction held 6 bases outside the gene matches. CDR1 is MDHEN, CDR2 SYDVKM, per germline. The CDR3 has 15 residues. The CDR3 nucleotides are TGTGCCAGCAGTATTACAGGGGGCGCCGGAAACACCATATATTTT. This encodes CASSITGGAGNTIYF.

The V gene is TRBV7-2, the J gene TRBJ2-5; D may be TRBD2 (5 bases). Germline lookup yields CDR1 SGHTA and CDR2 FQGNSA. Trimming left V 4 bases short and J 4 bases short, with 13 bases between. This CDR3 has 14 amino acids. The CDR3 region has the DNA TGTGCCAGCAGCTCCGACTACCCCCCAGAGACCCAGTACTTC. This gives the protein CASSSDYPPETQYF. Looking up the rest from reference TRBV7-2 and TRBJ2-5 gives the full variable domain: GAGVSQSPSNKVTEKGKDVELRCDPISGHTALYWYRQSLGQGLEFLIYFQGNSAPDKSGLPSDRFSAERTGGSVSTLTIQRTQQEDSAVYLCASSSDYPPETQYFGPGTRLLVL.

The V and J genes are TRBV27 and TRBJ2-2; D is perhaps TRBD2 (6 bases). The CDR3 extends over 14 amino acids. Per the germline V gene, CDR1 is MNHEY and CDR2 is SMNVEV (reference sequence). Deletions cut 6 bases from V and 3 bases from J, with 11 bases between. CDR3 coding DNA: TGTGCCAGCAGCCTGACTAGTTACACCGGGGAGCTGTTTTTT. Translation gives CASSLTSYTGELFF.

This chain links TRBV28 with TRBJ1-5; D unresolved. Germline CDR1 is MDHEN and CDR2 is SYDVKM. The CDR3 extends over 15 amino acids. V gave up 5 bases and J gave up 2 bases, with 13 bases separating them. The CDR3, as DNA: TGTGCCAGCAGTCCACCCTGGGGAGGCAATCAGCCCCAGCATTTT. It translates to CASSPPWGGNQPQHF.

The chain combines TRBV11-2 with TRBJ2-7; 10 nucleotides align to TRBD1. J was trimmed by 0 bases and V by 6 bases; bases with no gene match: 5. In germline, CDR1 is SGHAT, CDR2 FQNNGV. The CDR3 totals 15 residues. This CDR3 reads CASRGRTGGSYEQYF. CDR3 in DNA: TGTGCCAGCAGAGGCCGGACAGGGGGCTCCTACGAGCAGTACTTC.

The chain combines TRBV6-1 with TRBJ1-2, with a tentative D call TRBD1 (5 bases). The germline CDR1 and CDR2 sequences are MNHNS and SASEGT. Trimming removed 3 bases from V and 3 bases from J, with 14 bases in between. This CDR3 comprises 15 residues. CDR3 protein: CASSEQPLGHYGYTF. The DNA for the CDR3 is TGTGCCAGCAGTGAGCAGCCTTTGGGGCACTATGGCTACACCTTC.

The chain combines TRBV11-3 with TRBJ2-7, with D possibly being TRBD1 (6 bases). The CDR3 runs 14 residues. CDR1 SGHNT and CDR2 YENEEA come from the germline V gene. V dropped 2 bases and J dropped 1 base, with 9 bases sitting between them. The CDR3 region is CASSLYTGSYEQYF. The CDR3, as DNA: TGTGCCAGCAGCTTATATACAGGGTCCTACGAGCAGTACTTC.

The chain employs TRBV6-4 and TRBJ2-1; 10 nucleotides agree with TRBD2. The germline V gene has CDR1 MRHNA and CDR2 SNTAGT. This CDR3 comprises 17 residues. The V and J ends lost 5 bases and 7 bases, in that order; junction bases with no gene match: 14. CDR3 bases: TGTGCCAGCAGTATGCTAGCGGGAGCTAGCCCACGGAATGAGCAGTTCTTC. Its protein product is CASSMLAGASPRNEQFF.

CDR3 region: CASSPGGGSTDTQYF. The CDR3 bases are TGTGCCAGCAGCCCGGGGGGGGGCTCGACAGATACGCAGTATTTT. V and J are TRBV7-2 and TRBJ2-3; 8 positions agree with TRBD2. The CDR3 length is 15 residues. Germline lookup yields CDR1 SGHTA and CDR2 FQGNSA. After removal of 5 bases from V and 3 bases from J, the junction contained 7 bases not matched to a gene.

This clone has just one count. Relative to the germline gene, one junction end is altered; a read error may explain this. The chain's CDR3 is CASSSGDPGLQPQNF. In DNA form, the CDR3 reads TGTGCCAGCAGCTCTGGGGATCCAGGGCTTCAGCCCCAGAATTTT. The chain employs TRBV7-9 and TRBJ1-5; TRBD1 might be the D (5 bases). The CDR3 spans 15 residues. Germline CDR1 SEHNR, CDR2 FQNEAQ (reference sequence). Full variable domain (outside the CDR3, taken from reference TRBV7-9 and TRBJ1-5): DTGVSQNPRHKITKRGQNVTFRCDPISEHNRLYWYRQTLGQGPEFLTYFQNEAQLEKSRLLSDRFSAERPKGSFSTLEIQRTEQGDSAMYLCASSSGDPGLQPQNFGDGTRLSIL.